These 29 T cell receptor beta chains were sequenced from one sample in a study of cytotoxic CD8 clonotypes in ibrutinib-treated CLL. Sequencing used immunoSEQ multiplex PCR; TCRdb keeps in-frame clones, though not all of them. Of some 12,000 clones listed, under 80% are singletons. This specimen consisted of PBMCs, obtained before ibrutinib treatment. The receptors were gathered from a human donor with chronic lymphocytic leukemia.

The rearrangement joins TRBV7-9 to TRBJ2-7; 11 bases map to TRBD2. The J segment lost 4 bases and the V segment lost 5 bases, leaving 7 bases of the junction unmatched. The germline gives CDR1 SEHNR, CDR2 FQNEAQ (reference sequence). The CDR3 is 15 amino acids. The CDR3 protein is CASSRSGGARYEQYF. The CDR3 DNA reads TGTGCCAGCAGCCGTAGCGGGGGGGCCAGATACGAGCAGTACTTC.

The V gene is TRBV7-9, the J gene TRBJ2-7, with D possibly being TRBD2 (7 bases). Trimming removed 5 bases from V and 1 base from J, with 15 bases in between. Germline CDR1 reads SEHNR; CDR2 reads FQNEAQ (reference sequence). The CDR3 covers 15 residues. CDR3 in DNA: TGTGCCAGCAGCCACCCCGGGGGGCGATCCTACGAGCAGTACTTC. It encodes CASSHPGGRSYEQYF.

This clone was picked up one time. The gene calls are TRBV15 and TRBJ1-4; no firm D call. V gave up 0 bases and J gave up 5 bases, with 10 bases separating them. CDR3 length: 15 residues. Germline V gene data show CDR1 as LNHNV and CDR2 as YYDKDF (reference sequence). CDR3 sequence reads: CATSRDLGQNEKLFF. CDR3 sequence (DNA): TGTGCCACCAGCAGAGATTTAGGGCAGAATGAAAAACTGTTTTTT. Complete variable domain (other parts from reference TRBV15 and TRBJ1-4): DAMVIQNPRYQVTQFGKPVTLSCSQTLNHNVMYWYQQKSSQAPKLLFHYYDKDFNNEADTPDNFQSRRPNTSFCFLDIRSPGLGDTAMYLCATSRDLGQNEKLFFGSGTQLSVL.

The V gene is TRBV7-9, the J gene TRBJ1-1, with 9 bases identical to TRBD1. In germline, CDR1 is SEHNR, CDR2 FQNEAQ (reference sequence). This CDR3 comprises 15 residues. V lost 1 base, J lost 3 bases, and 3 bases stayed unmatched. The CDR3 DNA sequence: TGTGCCAGCAGCTTAGTTTGGACAGGGGACACTGAAGCTTTCTTT. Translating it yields CASSLVWTGDTEAFF.

This CDR3 reads CASSLRGIDEQYF. The CDR3 region has the DNA TGTGCCAGCAGCTTGAGGGGAATCGACGAGCAGTACTTC. The rearrangement uses TRBV7-9 and TRBJ2-7; D tentatively reads TRBD1 or TRBD2 (5 bases each). The CDR3 runs 13 residues. V was clipped by 3 bases and J by 5 bases, with 11 bases between them. Germline V gene data show CDR1 as SEHNR and CDR2 as FQNEAQ (reference sequence).

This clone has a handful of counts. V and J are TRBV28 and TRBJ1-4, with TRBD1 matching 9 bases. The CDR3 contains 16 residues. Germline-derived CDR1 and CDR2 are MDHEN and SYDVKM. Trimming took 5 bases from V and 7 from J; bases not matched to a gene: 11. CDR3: CASSPGQGGLREKLFF. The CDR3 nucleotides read TGTGCCAGCAGTCCGGGACAGGGAGGATTGCGTGAAAAACTGTTTTTT.

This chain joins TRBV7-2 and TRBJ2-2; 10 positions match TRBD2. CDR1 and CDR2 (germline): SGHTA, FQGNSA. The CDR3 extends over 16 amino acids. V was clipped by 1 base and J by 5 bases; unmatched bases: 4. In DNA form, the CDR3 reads TGTGCCAGCAGCTTAGTTGGAGCGGGGGGGACCGGGGAGCTGTTTTTT. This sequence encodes CASSLVGAGGTGELFF.

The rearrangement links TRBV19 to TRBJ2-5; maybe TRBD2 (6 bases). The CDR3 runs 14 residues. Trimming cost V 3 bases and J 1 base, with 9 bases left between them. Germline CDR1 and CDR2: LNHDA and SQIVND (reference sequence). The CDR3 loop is CASSISTSQETQYF. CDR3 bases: TGTGCCAGTAGTATCTCGACTAGCCAAGAGACCCAGTACTTC.

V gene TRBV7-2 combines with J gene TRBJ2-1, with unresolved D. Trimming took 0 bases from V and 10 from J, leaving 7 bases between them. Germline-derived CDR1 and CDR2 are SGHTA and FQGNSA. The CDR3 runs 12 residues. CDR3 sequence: CASSLARVEQFF. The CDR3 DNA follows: TGTGCCAGCAGCTTAGCTAGAGTGGAGCAGTTCTTC.

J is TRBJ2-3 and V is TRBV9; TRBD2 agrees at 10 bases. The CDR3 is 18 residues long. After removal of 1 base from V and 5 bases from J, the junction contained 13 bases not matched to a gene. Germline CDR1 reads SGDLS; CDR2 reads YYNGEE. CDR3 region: CASSVNPWLAGDIDTQYF. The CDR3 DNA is TGTGCCAGCAGCGTAAATCCTTGGCTAGCGGGGGATATAGATACGCAGTATTTT.

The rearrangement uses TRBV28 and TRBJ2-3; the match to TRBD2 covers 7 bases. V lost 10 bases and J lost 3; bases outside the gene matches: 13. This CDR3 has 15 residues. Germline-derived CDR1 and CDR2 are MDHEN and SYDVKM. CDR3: CATLQAGRSTDTQYF. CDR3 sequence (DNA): TGTGCCACCCTACAAGCGGGGCGGAGTACAGATACGCAGTATTTT.

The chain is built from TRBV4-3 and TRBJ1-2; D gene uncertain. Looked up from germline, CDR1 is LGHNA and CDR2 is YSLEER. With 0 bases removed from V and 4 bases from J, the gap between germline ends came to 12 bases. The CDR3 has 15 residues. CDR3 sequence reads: CASSQEIQSSYGYTF. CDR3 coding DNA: TGCGCCAGCAGCCAAGAAATCCAGTCTAGCTATGGCTACACCTTC.

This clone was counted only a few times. CDR3 in DNA: TGCGCCAGCAGAAGGGGGACGGGGAACACTGAAGCTTTCTTT. Its translation is CASRRGTGNTEAFF. The chain recombines TRBV4-1 with TRBJ1-1; a weak D match, TRBD1 (6 bases). The germline gives CDR1 MGHRA, CDR2 YSYEKL. Trimming left V 6 bases short and J 1 base short, with 12 bases between. The CDR3 spans 14 residues.

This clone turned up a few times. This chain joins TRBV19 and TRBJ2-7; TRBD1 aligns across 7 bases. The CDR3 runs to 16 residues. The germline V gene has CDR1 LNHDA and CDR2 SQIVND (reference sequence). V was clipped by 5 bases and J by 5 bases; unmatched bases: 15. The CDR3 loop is CASSPQGQVQGNEQYF. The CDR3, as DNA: TGTGCCAGTAGTCCCCAGGGGCAGGTACAGGGGAACGAGCAGTACTTC.

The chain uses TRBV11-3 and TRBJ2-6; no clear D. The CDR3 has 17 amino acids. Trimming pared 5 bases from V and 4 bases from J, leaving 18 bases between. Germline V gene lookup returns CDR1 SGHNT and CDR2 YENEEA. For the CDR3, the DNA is TGTGCCAGCAGCGAGGACCATAAACCAGGAGGGGCCAACGTCCTGACTTTC. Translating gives CASSEDHKPGGANVLTF.

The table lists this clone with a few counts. CDR3 protein: CASSEAPRGAEAFF. The CDR3 DNA sequence: TGTGCCAGCAGTGAAGCCCCACGCGGGGCTGAAGCTTTCTTT. J is TRBJ1-1 and V is TRBV2, with D hard to call. The germline CDR1 and CDR2 sequences are SNHLY and FYNNEI. The CDR3 totals 14 residues. V was shortened by 0 bases and J by 6 bases, with 11 bases between the two germline ends. Supplemented by reference TRBV2 and TRBJ1-1, the full variable domain reads EPEVTQTPSHQVTQMGQEVILRCVPISNHLYFYWYRQILGQKVEFLVSFYNNEISEKSEIFDDQFSVERPDGSNFTLKIRSTKLEDSAMYFCASSEAPRGAEAFFGQGTRLTVV.

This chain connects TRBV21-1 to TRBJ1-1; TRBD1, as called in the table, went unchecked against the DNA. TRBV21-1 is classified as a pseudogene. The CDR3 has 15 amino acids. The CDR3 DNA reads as TGTGCCAGCAGCAACGCCGGGACACCGAACACTGAAGCTTTCTTT. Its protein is CASSNAGTPNTEAFF.

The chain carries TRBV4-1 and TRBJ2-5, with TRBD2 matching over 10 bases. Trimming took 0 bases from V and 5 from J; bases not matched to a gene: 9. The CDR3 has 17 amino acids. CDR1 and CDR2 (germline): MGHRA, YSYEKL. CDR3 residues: CASSQDASGGIRETQYF. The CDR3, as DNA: TGCGCCAGCAGCCAAGATGCTAGCGGGGGTATTAGGGAGACCCAGTACTTC.

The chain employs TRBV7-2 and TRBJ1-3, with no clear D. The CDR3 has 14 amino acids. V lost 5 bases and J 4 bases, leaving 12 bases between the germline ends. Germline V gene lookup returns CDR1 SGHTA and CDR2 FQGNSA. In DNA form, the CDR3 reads TGTGCCAGCAGCGGCCGCTTCGGCGGAAACACCATATATTTT. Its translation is CASSGRFGGNTIYF. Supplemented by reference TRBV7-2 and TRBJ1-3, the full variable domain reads GAGVSQSPSNKVTEKGKDVELRCDPISGHTALYWYRQSLGQGLEFLIYFQGNSAPDKSGLPSDRFSAERTGGSVSTLTIQRTQQEDSAVYLCASSGRFGGNTIYFGEGSWLTVV.

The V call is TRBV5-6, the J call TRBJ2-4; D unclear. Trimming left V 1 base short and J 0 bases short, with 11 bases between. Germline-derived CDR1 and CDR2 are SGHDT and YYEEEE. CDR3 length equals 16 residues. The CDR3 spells CASSLFRTLAKNIQYF. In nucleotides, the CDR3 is TGTGCCAGCAGCTTGTTTAGGACCTTAGCCAAAAACATTCAGTACTTC. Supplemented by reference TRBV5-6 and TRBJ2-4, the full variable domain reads DAGVTQSPTHLIKTRGQQVTLRCSPKSGHDTVSWYQQALGQGPQFIFQYYEEEERQRGNFPDRFSGHQFPNYSSELNVNALLLGDSALYLCASSLFRTLAKNIQYFGAGTRLSVL.

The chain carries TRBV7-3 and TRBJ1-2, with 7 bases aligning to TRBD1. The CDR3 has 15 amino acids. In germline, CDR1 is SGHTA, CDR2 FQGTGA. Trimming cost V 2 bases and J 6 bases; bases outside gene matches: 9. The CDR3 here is CASSLDGQGVDGYTF. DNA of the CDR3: TGTGCCAGCAGCTTAGACGGGCAGGGGGTGGATGGCTACACCTTC.

DNA of the CDR3: TGTGCCAGCAGGGATCGGGCCGGGCTCACCGGGGAGCTGTTTTTT. Protein sequence: CASRDRAGLTGELFF. The chain employs TRBV6-5 and TRBJ2-2; D is ambiguous. Trimming removed 6 bases from V and 4 bases from J, with 15 bases in between. The CDR3 is 15 residues long. CDR1 is MNHEY and CDR2 is SVGAGI in the germline V gene.

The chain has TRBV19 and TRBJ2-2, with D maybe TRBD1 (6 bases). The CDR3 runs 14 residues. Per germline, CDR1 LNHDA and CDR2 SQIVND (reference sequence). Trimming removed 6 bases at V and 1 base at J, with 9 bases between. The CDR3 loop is CASRKDRNTGELFF. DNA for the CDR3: TGTGCCAGTAGGAAGGACAGGAACACCGGGGAGCTGTTTTTT.

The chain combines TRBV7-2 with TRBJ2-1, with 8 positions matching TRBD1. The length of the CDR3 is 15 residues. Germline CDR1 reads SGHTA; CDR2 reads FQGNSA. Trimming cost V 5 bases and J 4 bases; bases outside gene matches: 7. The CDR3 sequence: CASSPRTGIYNEQFF. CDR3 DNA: TGTGCCAGCAGCCCTCGGACAGGGATTTACAATGAGCAGTTCTTC.

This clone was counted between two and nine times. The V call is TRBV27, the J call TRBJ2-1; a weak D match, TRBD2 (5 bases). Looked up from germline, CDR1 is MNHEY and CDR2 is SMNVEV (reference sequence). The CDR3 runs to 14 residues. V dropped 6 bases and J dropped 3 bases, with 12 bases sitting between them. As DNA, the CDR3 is TGTGCCAGCAGCACCGGGAAAAACTACAATGAGCAGTTCTTC. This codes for CASSTGKNYNEQFF.

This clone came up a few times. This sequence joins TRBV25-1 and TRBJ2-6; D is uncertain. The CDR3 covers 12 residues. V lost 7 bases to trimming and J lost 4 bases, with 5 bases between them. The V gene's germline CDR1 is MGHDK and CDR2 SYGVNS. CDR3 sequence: CASTGGANVLTF. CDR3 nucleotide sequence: TGTGCCAGCACCGGAGGGGCCAACGTCCTGACTTTC.

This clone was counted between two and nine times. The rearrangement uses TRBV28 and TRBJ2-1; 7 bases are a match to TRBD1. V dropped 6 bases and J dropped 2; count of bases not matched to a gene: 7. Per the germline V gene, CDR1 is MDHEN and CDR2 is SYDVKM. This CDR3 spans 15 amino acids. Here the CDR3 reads CASRQTGSAYNEQFF. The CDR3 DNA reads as TGTGCCAGCAGGCAGACAGGGTCGGCCTACAATGAGCAGTTCTTC.

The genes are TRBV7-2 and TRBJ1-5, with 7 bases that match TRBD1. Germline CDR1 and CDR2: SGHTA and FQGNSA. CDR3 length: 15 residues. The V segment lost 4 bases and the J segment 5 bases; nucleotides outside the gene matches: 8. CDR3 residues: CASSSTGTADQPQHF. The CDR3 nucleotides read TGTGCCAGCAGCTCGACCGGGACAGCGGATCAGCCCCAGCATTTT.

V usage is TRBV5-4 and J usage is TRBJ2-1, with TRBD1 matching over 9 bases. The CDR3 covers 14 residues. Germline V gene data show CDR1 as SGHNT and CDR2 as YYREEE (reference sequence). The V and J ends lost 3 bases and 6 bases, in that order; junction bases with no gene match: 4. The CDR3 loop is CASSSQTGGNEQFF. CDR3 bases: TGTGCCAGCAGCTCTCAGACAGGGGGCAATGAGCAGTTCTTC. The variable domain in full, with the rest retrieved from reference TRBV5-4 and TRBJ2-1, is ETGVTQSPTHLIKTRGQQVTLRCSSQSGHNTVSWYQQALGQGPQFIFQYYREEENGRGNFPPRFSGLQFPNYSSELNVNALELDDSALYLCASSSQTGGNEQFFGPGTRLTVL.